These 3 T cell receptor beta chains share one sample of origin, sequenced in a study of T-cell memory formation after mild COVID-19. TCRdb reanalysed the 5' RACE reads using MiXCR and keeps one entry per CDR3 protein. This table holds under 600,000 distinct CDR3 sequences, about a fifth found once. The sample was PBMCs or a T cell subset sorted from them (not recorded which). Every receptor here comes from an adult woman who had mild COVID-19 (a few samples of this study predate the infection). Cell type and time point are not known.

The chain combines TRBV7-2 with TRBJ2-7; 10 bases are shared with TRBD1. With V trimmed by 5 bases and J by 6 bases, 7 bases remained unmatched. The CDR3 runs to 14 residues. From germline, CDR1 is SGHTA and CDR2 FQGNSA. CDR3 loop: CASSVDRGPGEQYF. CDR3 coding DNA: TGTGCCAGCAGCGTAGACAGGGGGCCCGGCGAGCAGTACTTC.

V and J are TRBV29-1 and TRBJ2-1; TRBD2 matches 7 bases. In germline, CDR1 is SQVTM, CDR2 ANQGSEA. Trimming removed 7 bases from V and 3 bases from J; junction bases left unmatched: 3. CDR3 size: 12 residues. For the CDR3, the DNA is TGCAGCGGGGGGGAGGGCTACAATGAGCAGTTCTTC. Protein product: CSGGEGYNEQFF.

This clonotype occurred a few times. The rearrangement links TRBV12-3 or TRBV12-4 to TRBJ2-3; tentative D call: TRBD2 (5 bases). V was clipped by 5 bases and J by 2 bases, with 14 bases between them. This CDR3 spans 15 amino acids. As DNA, the CDR3 is TGTGCCAGCAGTCCGAGGGAGCGGTTCACAGATACGCAGTATTTT. It specifies CASSPRERFTDTQYF.